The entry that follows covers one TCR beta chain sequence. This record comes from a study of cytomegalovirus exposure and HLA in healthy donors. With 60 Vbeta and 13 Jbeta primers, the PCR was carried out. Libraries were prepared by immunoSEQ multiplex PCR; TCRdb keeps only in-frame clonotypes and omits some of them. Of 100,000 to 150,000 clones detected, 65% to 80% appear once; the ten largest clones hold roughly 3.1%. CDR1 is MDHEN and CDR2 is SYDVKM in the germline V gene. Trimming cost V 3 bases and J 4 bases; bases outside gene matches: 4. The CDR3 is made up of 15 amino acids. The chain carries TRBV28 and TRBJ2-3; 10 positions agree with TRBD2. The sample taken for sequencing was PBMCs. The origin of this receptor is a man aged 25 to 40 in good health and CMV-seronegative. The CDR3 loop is CASSFERGGPDTQYF. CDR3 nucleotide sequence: TGTGCCAGCAGTTTCGAGCGGGGGGGTCCAGATACGCAGTATTTT.